The rows below give T cell receptor beta chains drawn from one sample of a study of beta chain features in type 1 diabetes. Produced via immunoSEQ multiplex PCR; TCRdb's table is partial and in-frame only. This table holds about 290,000 clones, under 8.5% found once. The material sequenced was central memory CD4+ T cells from blood. The receptor source for this set is a woman aged 18-29 years in good health. The CDR3 runs from the conserved cysteine through the conserved F or W. Fields, in order: V gene, J gene, D gene, clone size, CDR3 DNA, CDR3 protein. A D gene is named only where the DNA matches it firmly. A clone size is listed for some rows: how often the clone was seen (once, few, many), or a class if it is expanded.

TRBV4-3,TRBJ2-5,.,many,TGCGCCAGCAGCCCACTGGCTGAAGGAGAGACCCAGTACTTC,CASSPLAEGETQYF
TRBV18,TRBJ2-1,.,many,TGTGCCAGCTCACCCCTGGGGGATGAGCAGTTCTTC,CASSPLGDEQFF
TRBV10-3,TRBJ2-5,.,.,TGTGCCACGAGTAGCACGGGCCCGGGGGAGACCCAGTACTTC,CATSSTGPGETQYF
TRBV6-6,TRBJ2-3,.,many,TGTGCCAGCAGTTCGGGAGAACGCACAGATACGCAGTATTTT,CASSSGERTDTQYF
TRBV6-1,TRBJ1-1,TRBD1,.,TGTGCCAGCAGGGACAGGGGTGGGGGAACTGAAGCTTTCTTT,CASRDRGGGTEAFF
TRBV7-3,TRBJ2-7,.,few,TGTGCCAGCAGCTTAGCGAGCGGAAACTACGAGCAGTACTTC,CASSLASGNYEQYF
TRBV2,TRBJ2-7,.,.,TGTGCCAGCTCCGTCCGACTACCATCCTACGAGCAGTACTTC,CASSVRLPSYEQYF
TRBV19,TRBJ2-2,TRBD2,.,TGTGCCAGTAGTATGCATTGGACTAGCAGGTCCACCGGGGAGCTGTTTTTT,CASSMHWTSRSTGELFF
TRBV6-5,TRBJ1-2,.,.,TGTGCCAGCAGTTACCTCGCCACCTGGGGTGGCTACACCTTC,CASSYLATWGGYTF
TRBV27,TRBJ1-4,.,few,TGTGCCAGCAGTTTCAGGGGTGGGAAACTGTTTTTT,CASSFRGGKLFF
TRBV14,TRBJ2-5,.,.,TGTGCCAGCAGCCAAGATCTATCGCGGGAGACCCAGTACTTC,CASSQDLSRETQYF
TRBV29-1,TRBJ1-2,.,few,TGCAGCGTTGGTAGATTGGGGGTAGGCTATGGCTACACCTTC,CSVGRLGVGYGYTF
TRBV7-2,TRBJ1-2,.,few,TGTGCCAGCAGCTTAGAGGTGGGCGGACTTCCTAACTATGGCTACACCTTC,CASSLEVGGLPNYGYTF
TRBV28,TRBJ1-2,.,many,TGTGCCAGCAGGTTGGGGACAACCACCAGAACCACCTTC,CASRLGTTTRTTF
TRBV7-2,TRBJ2-7,TRBD2,few,TGTGCCAGCAGCTTAGTAGCGGGAGGTAGGAACGAGCAGTACTTC,CASSLVAGGRNEQYF
TRBV28,TRBJ1-5,.,few,TGTGCCAGCAGTTTGGCAGGGGCGAGGAATCAGCCCCAGCATTTT,CASSLAGARNQPQHF
TRBV2,TRBJ2-5,.,.,TGTGCCAGCAGTGAAAGGGGAGATGGAGAGACCCAGTACTTC,CASSERGDGETQYF
TRBV19,TRBJ1-3,.,.,TGTGCCAGTAGTATAACCAATCGAGATGGAAACACCATATATTTT,CASSITNRDGNTIYF
TRBV7-2,TRBJ2-5,TRBD2,few,TGTGCCAGCAGTTTGGGTGGTAGCGGGGGAGAGACCCAGTACTTC,CASSLGGSGGETQYF
TRBV28,TRBJ2-1,TRBD2,few,TGTGCCAGCACGGGGACTAGCGGGAGGGCTGACTACAATGAGCAGTTCTTC,CASTGTSGRADYNEQFF
TRBV9,TRBJ1-3,.,few,TGTGCCAGCAGCGTCTCTCCCAGGGTGGTTGCTGGAAACACCATATATTTT,CASSVSPRVVAGNTIYF
TRBV20-1,TRBJ2-1,.,.,TGCAGTGCCCCGGACACCAATGAGCAGTTCTTC,CSAPDTNEQFF
TRBV7-8,TRBJ1-5,TRBD1,.,TGTGCCAGCAGCTTTGGTACAGGGGGTAGCAATCAGCCCCAGCATTTT,CASSFGTGGSNQPQHF
TRBV6-1,TRBJ2-1,TRBD2,few,TGTGCCAGCAGTGGTCCTAGCGGGAGCCGAGATGAGCAGTTCTTC,CASSGPSGSRDEQFF
TRBV6-5,TRBJ1-2,.,many,TGTGCCACCCAACCAGGGCTAAACTATGGCTACACCTTC,CATQPGLNYGYTF
TRBV19,TRBJ2-1,.,few,TGTGCCAGTAGTATAGATCCCAGGGACAACAATGAGCAGTTCTTC,CASSIDPRDNNEQFF
TRBV4-3,TRBJ1-2,.,.,TGCGCCAGCAGCCCGGAGGGGACCCTAAACTATGGCTACACCTTC,CASSPEGTLNYGYTF
TRBV29-1,TRBJ2-2,TRBD2,.,TGCAGCGTTGCTGGACTAGCGGGAGGCGTCGGGGAGCTGTTTTTT,CSVAGLAGGVGELFF
TRBV9,TRBJ2-7,.,few,TGTGCCAGCAGTGAAGGTGGTTCGGTCTACGAGCAGTACTTC,CASSEGGSVYEQYF
TRBV7-9,TRBJ1-1,.,few,TGTGCCAGCAGCTTAGTCGAGCACACTGAAGCTTTCTTT,CASSLVEHTEAFF
TRBV5-5,TRBJ2-7,.,.,TGTGCCAGCAGCTTGGGGGCCCAGGGATACGAGCAGTACTTC,CASSLGAQGYEQYF
TRBV29-1,TRBJ2-3,.,.,TGCAGCGTTGCTGGGGACCCTGACACAGATACGCAGTATTTT,CSVAGDPDTDTQYF
TRBV4-2,TRBJ2-2,.,few,TGTGCCAGCAGCCCACGGAATCCGGGGTCGAACACCGGGGAGCTGTTTTTT,CASSPRNPGSNTGELFF
TRBV5-4,TRBJ2-7,TRBD2,many,TGTGCCAGCAGAGGAAGCGGGACCTACGAGCAGTACTTC,CASRGSGTYEQYF
TRBV30,TRBJ2-7,TRBD1,.,TGTGCCTTACAGGGGGGCTACGAGCAGTACTTC,CALQGGYEQYF
TRBV5-1,TRBJ2-2,TRBD2,.,TGCGCCAGCGGGGGACTAGCGGGCCTGAACACCGGGGAGCTGTTTTTT,CASGGLAGLNTGELFF
TRBV7-9,TRBJ2-7,TRBD1,.,TGTGCCAGCAGCTTAGGGACCGGGACAGGGGAGCCCTACGAGCAGTACTTC,CASSLGTGTGEPYEQYF
TRBV2,TRBJ2-3,.,.,TGTGCCAGCACCACTCTCAGGGTCACAGATACGCAGTATTTT,CASTTLRVTDTQYF
TRBV19,TRBJ2-7,TRBD2,few,TGTGCCAGTAGGGAACGGGAGGGGAGTCGACAGTACTTC,CASREREGSRQYF
TRBV7-2,TRBJ2-5,.,few,TGTGCCAGCAGCTTAGTAAGGGGCAGGCACGAGACCCAGTACTTC,CASSLVRGRHETQYF
TRBV10-3,TRBJ1-1,.,.,TGTGCCATCAGTGAGTCGACCGTCGGCGAAGCTTTCTTT,CAISESTVGEAFF
TRBV7-2,TRBJ2-3,.,.,TGTGCCAGCAGCTTAAGGCGGGGCACAGATACGCAGTATTTT,CASSLRRGTDTQYF
TRBV5-1,TRBJ2-1,.,few,TGCGCCAGCAGCTTGGATGAGCGCTCCTACAATGAGCAGTTCTTC,CASSLDERSYNEQFF
TRBV9,TRBJ2-7,.,few,TGTGCCAGCAGCCCATCTATGGCGCGAGACGAGCAGTACTTC,CASSPSMARDEQYF
TRBV27,TRBJ1-1,.,many,TGTGCCAGCAGTTTGCAGGGATCGATCGGGAACACTGAAGCTTTCTTT,CASSLQGSIGNTEAFF
TRBV9,TRBJ1-4,.,many,TGTGCCAGCAGCGCCCAGGGGACTACTGCAACTAATGAAAAACTGTTTTTT,CASSAQGTTATNEKLFF
TRBV4-3,TRBJ2-6,.,many,TGCGCCAGCAGCCAAGATATCCCCCGGACGGCTGGGGCCAACGTCCTGACTTTC,CASSQDIPRTAGANVLTF
TRBV4-2,TRBJ1-1,.,.,TGTGCCAGCAGCCGCCGGGCCGAAGCTTTCTTT,CASSRRAEAFF
TRBV6-1,TRBJ1-5,.,.,TGTGCCAGCAGTGAACGCGGACGTGAGAATCAGCCCCAGCATTTT,CASSERGRENQPQHF
TRBV7-2,TRBJ1-2,.,.,TGTGCCAGCAGCCCCGACAGGAACTATGGCTACACCTTC,CASSPDRNYGYTF
TRBV18,TRBJ2-7,.,few,TGTGCCAGCTCCAACTCCAGGTCCTACGAGCAGTACTTC,CASSNSRSYEQYF
TRBV28,TRBJ2-1,.,.,TGTGCCAGCAGTTTATTTGCTTCGGGGTCCAATGAGCAGTTCTTC,CASSLFASGSNEQFF
TRBV21-1,TRBJ2-7,.,few,TGTGCCAGCAGCAAAGGCAGACAGACCTACGAGCAGTACTTC,CASSKGRQTYEQYF